Shown below are 10 T cell receptor beta chains from a single sample sequenced in a study of T-cell reconstitution after alpha-beta-depleted transplantation in children. A TCRbeta library incorporating unique molecular identifiers was prepared. TCRdb re-called the PCR reads through MiXCR, storing one row per CDR3 protein. The sample contains over 400,000 distinct CDR3 sequences, 9.5% to 15% of which appear only once. Source: PBMCs from the stem cell graft donor, taken from the stem cell graft. The receptors were sampled from a human donor who donated a stem cell graft to a child with combined immunodeficiency.

The chain recombines TRBV5-6 with TRBJ1-4; D is unclear. CDR3 size: 14 residues. The germline CDR1 and CDR2 sequences are SGHDT and YYEEEE. V was trimmed by 4 bases and J by 7 bases, leaving 14 bases between them. CDR3 protein: CASSPAGGSEKLFF. The CDR3 region has the DNA TGTGCCAGCAGCCCCGCGGGAGGTTCTGAAAAACTGTTTTTT.

V is TRBV12-3 or TRBV12-4 and J is TRBJ2-7, with D perhaps matching TRBD1 (6 bases). The V end lost 4 bases, the J end lost 1 base, and 14 bases lay between the germline ends. The CDR3 is 15 amino acids. The CDR3 loop is CASSSLGRGSYEQYF. The CDR3 bases are TGTGCCAGCAGTTCCCTGGGAAGGGGGTCCTACGAGCAGTACTTC.

This chain connects TRBV12-3 or TRBV12-4 to TRBJ2-7, with 7 bases matching TRBD2. The CDR3 is made up of 14 amino acids. V shed 4 bases and J 4 bases; nucleotides not matched to a gene: 7. The CDR3 spells CASSSREYGYEQYF. DNA of the CDR3: TGTGCCAGCAGTTCGCGGGAGTACGGTTACGAGCAGTACTTC.

The chain employs TRBV29-1 and TRBJ2-2; 9 bases line up with TRBD1. The CDR3 length is 16 residues. The J segment lost 0 bases and the V segment lost 6 bases, leaving 8 bases of the junction unmatched. Germline lookup yields CDR1 SQVTM and CDR2 ANQGSEA. The chain's CDR3 is CSVLTGGPSNTGELFF. The CDR3 DNA follows: TGCAGCGTACTGACAGGGGGACCCTCGAACACCGGGGAGCTGTTTTTT.

V and J are TRBV11-2 and TRBJ2-1; 10 positions agree with TRBD2. V lost 7 bases, J lost 5 bases, and 5 bases stayed unmatched. CDR3 size: 14 residues. The V gene's germline CDR1 is SGHAT and CDR2 FQNNGV. The CDR3 DNA reads as TGTGCCAGCATGCTAGCGGGGGAACACAATGAGCAGTTCTTC. It translates to CASMLAGEHNEQFF. The complete variable domain, with remaining parts taken from reference TRBV11-2 and TRBJ2-1, reads EAGVAQSPRYKIIEKRQSVAFWCNPISGHATLYWYQQILGQGPKLLIQFQNNGVVDDSQLPKDRFSAERLKGVDSTLKIQPAKLEDSAVYLCASMLAGEHNEQFFGPGTRLTVL.

The chain uses TRBV15 and TRBJ1-4, with no clear D. In germline, CDR1 is LNHNV, CDR2 YYDKDF (reference sequence). The CDR3 has 15 residues. The V gene lost 5 bases and the J gene lost 8 bases, with 18 bases spanning the gap. The CDR3 nucleotides read TGTGCCACCAGCCCTCCCGACGGACCAAAAGAAAAACTGTTTTTT. Translated: CATSPPDGPKEKLFF.

This clonotype was seen a single time. J is TRBJ2-3 and V is TRBV29-1; 12 bases align to TRBD2. The CDR3 spans 17 residues. The trim removed 4 bases at V and 2 bases at J, leaving 10 bases unmatched. Germline V gene sequence: CDR1 SQVTM, CDR2 ANQGSEA. The CDR3 DNA is TGCAGCGTTGTAAGCCTAGCGGGGGGGCCCTACACAGATACGCAGTATTTT. It translates to CSVVSLAGGPYTDTQYF.

Ten or more counts support this clonotype. Here the CDR3 DNA reads TGCAGTGCTAGAATGGGGGCGTCCAACACCGGGGAGCTGTTTTTT. It is translated as CSARMGASNTGELFF. This chain links TRBV20-1 with TRBJ2-2; maybe TRBD1 (6 bases). Trimming removed 2 bases at V and 2 bases at J, with 12 bases between. In germline, CDR1 is DFQATT, CDR2 SNEGSKA (reference sequence). The CDR3 is made up of 15 amino acids.

This sequence joins TRBV4-2 and TRBJ2-5; a possible D gene is TRBD1 (6 bases). Trimming shortened V by 5 bases and J by 2 bases, and 12 bases separated the two germline ends. Germline CDR1 LGHNA, CDR2 YNFKEQ. The CDR3 sequence is 14 residues long. The CDR3, as DNA: TGTGCCAGCAGCTACCTGGGACAACAAGAGACCCAGTACTTC. It yields the protein CASSYLGQQETQYF.

This clonotype was counted a few times. The V and J genes are TRBV6-2 or TRBV6-3 and TRBJ2-7; perhaps D is TRBD1 or TRBD2 (5 bases each). The CDR3 is 12 amino acids. Germline values: CDR1 MNHEY, CDR2 SVGEGT. The V end lost 9 bases, the J end lost 9 bases, and 18 bases lay between the germline ends. The CDR3 region has the DNA TGTGCCAGTTCGCCGACGGGGCTTTGGCAGTACTTC. Encoded protein: CASSPTGLWQYF.